A selection of T cell receptor beta chains follows, all from one sample in a study of PD-1 blockade in classical Hodgkin lymphoma. Clones were read by immunoSEQ multiplex PCR, and TCRdb kept only the in-frame ones, dropping some. Counted here are 15,000 or so clones, around 61% occurring once; the ten biggest clones make up about 10%. The sample was peripheral blood mononuclear cells (PBMCs), taken at baseline. These receptors came from a human donor with classical Hodgkin lymphoma. Each CDR3 is given with its conserved first and last residue. Fields, in order: clone size, D gene, J gene, V gene, CDR3 protein, CDR3 DNA. A D gene is named only where the DNA matches it firmly. Clone sizes are given selectively: once, few, many, or a class where the clone is expanded.

abundance: NA; d_gene: TRBD1; j_gene: TRBJ2-1; v_gene: TRBV7-6; CDR3aa: CASSLVGQTYNEQFF; CDR3nt: TGTGCCAGCAGCTTAGTGGGACAGACCTACAATGAGCAGTTCTTC
abundance: NA; d_gene: NA; j_gene: TRBJ2-1; v_gene: TRBV4-2; CDR3aa: CASSQGSDHEQFF; CDR3nt: TGTGCCAGCAGCCAAGGCTCCGATCATGAGCAGTTCTTC
abundance: few; d_gene: TRBD1; j_gene: TRBJ2-1; v_gene: TRBV28; CDR3aa: CASSRGRLNEQFF; CDR3nt: TGTGCCAGCAGTAGGGGGCGACTCAATGAGCAGTTCTTC
abundance: NA; d_gene: NA; j_gene: TRBJ2-5; v_gene: TRBV11-2; CDR3aa: CASSLDRDFHHF; CDR3nt: TGTGCCAGCAGCTTAGACCGGGACTTTCATCACTTC
abundance: NA; d_gene: NA; j_gene: TRBJ1-1; v_gene: TRBV30; CDR3aa: CAWRMSGTPYTEAFF; CDR3nt: TGTGCCTGGCGTATGTCCGGGACTCCCTACACTGAAGCTTTCTTT
abundance: NA; d_gene: NA; j_gene: TRBJ1-1; v_gene: TRBV27; CDR3aa: CASSLTWNTEAFF; CDR3nt: TGTGCCAGCAGTTTAACCTGGAACACTGAAGCTTTCTTT
abundance: NA; d_gene: NA; j_gene: TRBJ2-3; v_gene: TRBV6-5; CDR3aa: CASIEGDTQYF; CDR3nt: TGTGCCAGCATAGAGGGGGATACGCAGTATTTT
abundance: NA; d_gene: NA; j_gene: TRBJ2-4; v_gene: TRBV2; CDR3aa: CASTGEIAKNIQYF; CDR3nt: TGTGCCAGCACGGGTGAGATAGCCAAAAACATTCAGTACTTC
abundance: NA; d_gene: NA; j_gene: TRBJ1-1; v_gene: TRBV7-9; CDR3aa: CASSFEGANTEAFF; CDR3nt: TGTGCCAGCAGCTTTGAAGGAGCTAACACTGAAGCTTTCTTT
abundance: NA; d_gene: NA; j_gene: TRBJ2-6; v_gene: TRBV6-1; CDR3aa: CASSGGTSSGANVLTF; CDR3nt: TGTGCCAGCAGTGGGGGCACCAGCTCTGGGGCCAACGTCCTGACTTTC
abundance: NA; d_gene: TRBD1; j_gene: TRBJ2-5; v_gene: TRBV7-8; CDR3aa: CASSLEGTGGRETQYF; CDR3nt: TGTGCCAGCAGCTTAGAGGGGACAGGGGGCCGAGAGACCCAGTACTTC
abundance: NA; d_gene: NA; j_gene: TRBJ2-3; v_gene: TRBV2; CDR3aa: CASSEASGSGTDTQYF; CDR3nt: TGTGCCAGCAGTGAAGCGTCGGGCTCCGGCACAGATACGCAGTATTTT
abundance: NA; d_gene: NA; j_gene: TRBJ1-2; v_gene: TRBV29-1; CDR3aa: CSFYFDRSYTF; CDR3nt: TGCAGCTTTTATTTTGACAGGTCCTACACCTTC
abundance: NA; d_gene: NA; j_gene: TRBJ1-2; v_gene: TRBV28; CDR3aa: CASSWTEINYGYTF; CDR3nt: TGTGCCAGCAGTTGGACAGAAATTAACTATGGCTACACCTTC
abundance: few; d_gene: TRBD2; j_gene: TRBJ2-3; v_gene: TRBV6-1; CDR3aa: CASSEAGGLSDTQYF; CDR3nt: TGTGCCAGCAGTGAGGCGGGAGGTCTATCAGATACGCAGTATTTT
abundance: once; d_gene: TRBD1; j_gene: TRBJ1-5; v_gene: TRBV27; CDR3aa: CASSLGTGLNQPQHF; CDR3nt: TGTGCCAGCAGTTTAGGGACAGGGTTGAATCAGCCCCAGCATTTT
abundance: NA; d_gene: TRBD2; j_gene: TRBJ2-5; v_gene: TRBV7-3; CDR3aa: CASSPTPLAGVGEQYF; CDR3nt: TGTGCCAGCAGCCCGACCCCTCTAGCGGGCGTAGGTGAGCAGTACTTC
abundance: NA; d_gene: NA; j_gene: TRBJ2-5; v_gene: TRBV7-9; CDR3aa: CATGNAAETQYF; CDR3nt: TGTGCCACCGGGAACGCGGCAGAGACCCAGTACTTC
abundance: NA; d_gene: NA; j_gene: TRBJ1-2; v_gene: TRBV10-3; CDR3aa: CAISAGTSYGYTF; CDR3nt: TGTGCCATCAGTGCGGGGACATCGTATGGCTACACCTTC
abundance: few; d_gene: NA; j_gene: TRBJ1-1; v_gene: TRBV25-1; CDR3aa: CASSELLMQGNTEAFF; CDR3nt: TGTGCCAGCAGTGAGCTCCTGATGCAGGGGAACACTGAAGCTTTCTTT
abundance: NA; d_gene: NA; j_gene: TRBJ2-7; v_gene: TRBV28; CDR3aa: CASSRKYEQYF; CDR3nt: TGTGCCAGCAGCCGCAAGTACGAGCAGTACTTC
abundance: NA; d_gene: NA; j_gene: TRBJ2-7; v_gene: TRBV7-9; CDR3aa: CASSGESYEQYF; CDR3nt: TGTGCCAGCAGCGGGGAGTCCTACGAGCAGTACTTC